This record looks at one T cell receptor (beta chain) sequence and its context. The data stem from a study of blood T cell repertoires in COVID-19. Across the whole study: Samples of COVID-19 (acute and convalescent) were obtained from the United States, Italy and Spain. From T cells, B-cell-depleted T cells, or PBMCs came the material, which was cDNA or gDNA.

Profiled with immunoSEQ multiplex PCR; TCRdb holds only in-frame clones, not every one. The profile shows about 430,000 clones, roughly 88% of them singletons. Sample: PBMCs or T cells enriched from blood (not recorded which). This TCR was sampled from a woman aged 18-29 years who had been exposed to COVID-19.

The CDR3 sequence is CASSLEVGGSGGYGYTF. The CDR3 DNA is TGTGCCAGCAGCTTAGAGGTGGGAGGATCGGGCGGCTATGGCTACACCTTC. V usage is TRBV7-9 and J usage is TRBJ1-2; D is uncertain. Germline V gene lookup returns CDR1 SEHNR and CDR2 FQNEAQ (reference sequence). The CDR3 sequence is 17 residues long. Trimming took 1 base from V and 4 from J, leaving 19 bases between them.